The next 17 T cell receptor beta chains were all read from a single sample in a study of shared clonotypes between healthy human individuals. Produced via immunoSEQ multiplex PCR; TCRdb's table is partial and in-frame only. The data show about 1,900,000 clones, approximately 95% seen once. Only CD45RO-negative cells positively selected for CCR7 counted as naive CD8 cells, so terminally differentiated effector memory CD45RA+ cells were excluded. Sequencing used naive CD8+ T cells sorted from blood. These receptors were obtained from a man aged 18 to 29 in good health.

This chain uses TRBV27 with TRBJ2-7; no reliable D call. The V gene lost 5 bases and the J gene lost 5 bases, with 16 bases spanning the gap. Per the germline V gene, CDR1 is MNHEY and CDR2 is SMNVEV (reference sequence). CDR3 length: 14 residues. The CDR3 protein is CASSPTPVVHEQYF. Written as DNA, the CDR3 is TGTGCCAGCAGTCCCACTCCGGTGGTCCACGAGCAGTACTTC.

V is TRBV6-5 and J is TRBJ2-5; D gene uncertain. This CDR3 spans 14 amino acids. Per germline, CDR1 MNHEY and CDR2 SVGAGI. Trimming shortened V by 3 bases and J by 0 bases, and 8 bases separated the two germline ends. The CDR3 loop is CASSYQANQETQYF. The CDR3 coding sequence is TGTGCCAGCAGTTATCAAGCCAACCAAGAGACCCAGTACTTC.

The genes are TRBV10-3 and TRBJ2-4, with TRBD2 matching over 7 bases. Per germline, CDR1 ENHRY and CDR2 SYGVKD. J gave up 1 base and V 8 bases, and 11 bases lay outside the gene matches. The CDR3 extends over 16 amino acids. CDR3 region: CAIGGGIGDAKNIQYF. In DNA form, the CDR3 reads TGTGCCATCGGGGGGGGAATAGGAGATGCCAAAAACATTCAGTACTTC.

Only one count was recorded for this clone. The chain carries TRBV6-5 and TRBJ2-5; D is unresolved. Trimming pared 2 bases from V and 4 bases from J, leaving 8 bases between. The CDR3 has 13 amino acids. CDR1 is MNHEY and CDR2 is SVGAGI in the germline V gene. The CDR3 nucleotides read TGTGCCAGCAGTTACGTCTTTTTAGAGACCCAGTACTTC. It encodes CASSYVFLETQYF.

The chain links TRBV2 to TRBJ2-7, with no clear D. Deletions cut 8 bases from V and 5 bases from J, with 10 bases between. CDR1 and CDR2 (germline): SNHLY, FYNNEI. The CDR3 contains 11 residues. The CDR3 DNA reads TGTGCCAGCCTTTGGCTCCACGAGCAGTACTTC. This translates into CASLWLHEQYF.

The chain links TRBV27 to TRBJ2-7; TRBD1 matches at 9 bases. The V segment lost 5 bases and the J segment 6 bases; nucleotides outside the gene matches: 8. Germline V lookup: CDR1 MNHEY, CDR2 SMNVEV (reference sequence). The CDR3 sequence is 14 residues long. The CDR3 loop is CASSAGQGTGEQYF. In DNA form, the CDR3 reads TGTGCCAGCAGTGCGGGACAGGGTACCGGCGAGCAGTACTTC.

This clone was counted once. The chain is built from TRBV15 and TRBJ2-2, with D possibly matching TRBD1 (6 bases). The germline CDR1 and CDR2 sequences are LNHNV and YYDKDF (reference sequence). Trimming took off 8 bases at V and 2 bases at J, with 21 bases between the two ends. The length of the CDR3 is 17 residues. The DNA for the CDR3 is TGTGCCACCCAGGGGCTCATAAACGGGATTAACACCGGGGAGCTGTTTTTT. Its protein product is CATQGLINGINTGELFF.

This chain uses TRBV4-1 with TRBJ2-1; 10 nucleotides line up with TRBD2. Trimming cost V 3 bases and J 1 base; bases outside gene matches: 6. The CDR3 length is 17 residues. Germline V CDR1 and CDR2: MGHRA, YSYEKL. CDR3 sequence: CASSHRSGGVSYNEQFF. The CDR3 DNA reads as TGCGCCAGCAGCCACCGCAGCGGGGGGGTTTCCTACAATGAGCAGTTCTTC.

This clone was seen only once. The rearrangement joins TRBV7-8 to TRBJ2-7; no firm D call. CDR1 and CDR2 (germline): SGHVS, FQNEAQ. V gave up 2 bases and J gave up 3 bases, with 5 bases separating them. The length of the CDR3 is 12 residues. The CDR3 sequence: CASSLRFYEQYF. CDR3 DNA sequence: TGTGCCAGCAGCTTACGGTTCTACGAGCAGTACTTC.

The gene calls are TRBV5-1 and TRBJ2-5; TRBD2 aligns across 8 bases. The trim removed 3 bases at V and 2 bases at J, leaving 6 bases unmatched. Germline V gene data show CDR1 as SGHRS and CDR2 as YFSETQ. This CDR3 has 15 amino acids. The CDR3 loop is CASSSYTSGQETQYF. CDR3 DNA: TGCGCCAGCAGCTCCTACACTAGCGGACAAGAGACCCAGTACTTC.

The chain is built from TRBV28 and TRBJ1-1; 8 bases line up with TRBD1. CDR3 length equals 14 residues. Germline lookup yields CDR1 MDHEN and CDR2 SYDVKM. The V gene end was trimmed by 4 bases and the J gene end by 2 bases; junction bases not matched to a gene: 3. The CDR3 is CASSYRGANTEAFF. In nucleotides, the CDR3 is TGTGCCAGCAGTTACAGGGGGGCAAACACTGAAGCTTTCTTT.

The table lists this clone with a few counts. The chain recombines TRBV25-1 with TRBJ1-2; a possible D gene is TRBD1 (6 bases). Germline V gene sequence: CDR1 MGHDK, CDR2 SYGVNS. The CDR3 has 13 amino acids. The V end was cut by 2 bases, the J end by 6 bases, with 10 bases between. The CDR3 nucleotides read TGTGCCAGCAGTGAAAGGACAGAGGATGGCTACACCTTC. Its translation is CASSERTEDGYTF.

The gene calls are TRBV5-1 and TRBJ2-7; D unresolved. The germline V and J ends were trimmed by 4 bases and 3 bases, with 8 bases remaining between them. The CDR3 consists of 12 residues. In germline, CDR1 is SGHRS, CDR2 YFSETQ. The CDR3 nucleotides read TGCGCCAGCAGCCGACACAGCTACGAGCAGTACTTC. Its protein is CASSRHSYEQYF.

The chain links TRBV7-2 to TRBJ2-1; TRBD2 agrees at 7 bases. CDR1 is SGHTA and CDR2 is FQGNSA in the germline V gene. There are 12 residues in the CDR3. The J segment lost 10 bases and the V segment lost 6 bases, leaving 6 bases of the junction unmatched. In DNA, the CDR3 is TGTGCCAGCAGTATGGGAGGGAGGGAGCAGTTCTTC. Translation gives CASSMGGREQFF.

J is TRBJ1-1 and V is TRBV19; D unclear. The V end lost 6 bases, the J end lost 0 bases, and 11 bases lay between the germline ends. The CDR3 is 14 amino acids. Germline V CDR1 and CDR2: LNHDA, SQIVND (reference sequence). The CDR3 region has the DNA TGTGCCAGTAGGAACCGCCTGATGAACACTGAAGCTTTCTTT. Translation gives CASRNRLMNTEAFF.

The rearrangement links TRBV7-8 to TRBJ2-2; TRBD2 agrees at 9 bases. V lost 2 bases, J lost 4 bases, and 5 bases stayed unmatched. CDR1 is SGHVS and CDR2 is FQNEAQ in the germline V gene. CDR3 size: 16 residues. As DNA, the CDR3 is TGTGCCAGCAGCTTAATGCTAGCGGGATCCACCGGGGAGCTGTTTTTT. It codes for CASSLMLAGSTGELFF.

The CDR3 region is CASSQDFGGLAAYNEQFF. For the CDR3, the DNA is TGCGCCAGCAGCCAAGATTTCGGCGGACTAGCGGCATACAATGAGCAGTTCTTC. This chain links TRBV4-1 with TRBJ2-1; TRBD2 aligns across 10 bases. CDR3 length: 18 amino acids. J was trimmed by 4 bases and V by 0 bases; bases with no gene match: 9. Germline V gene data show CDR1 as MGHRA and CDR2 as YSYEKL.